The clone carrying this TCR beta chain was picked up many times. Its target is not known. Researchers built TCR beta libraries using quantitative 5'-RACE with molecular barcodes. TCRdb itself ran the 5' RACE reads through MiXCR, one entry per CDR3 protein. There are over 75,000 distinct CDR3 sequences in the sample; around 9.4% occur only once, and just over 5% lies in the top ten. This record belongs to a study of CD8 T cells in ankylosing spondylitis. Broader study findings: As reported, disease-linked clones showed significant enrichment in matched ankylosing spondylitis synovial fluid. Apparently characteristic of ankylosing spondylitis blood was a TCR beta motif (about 8 highly homologous variants).

Looked up from germline, CDR1 is SGHAT and CDR2 is FQNNGV. V lost 6 bases and J lost 6; bases outside the gene matches: 10. This CDR3 spans 16 amino acids. The clonotype originates from a male donor with ankylosing spondylitis or in good health (not recorded which). J is TRBJ2-1 and V is TRBV11-2, with 11 nucleotides matching TRBD2. Source material: blood, either unsorted or a sorted T cell fraction (not recorded which). CDR3 in DNA: TGTGCCAGCAGGGTAGCCAGTAGCGGGGGGGCCAATGAGCAGTTCTTC. Its protein product is CASRVASSGGANEQFF.